A selection of T cell receptor beta chains follows, all from one sample in a study of blood T cell repertoires in COVID-19. The protocol was immunoSEQ multiplex PCR, while the TCRdb copy is restricted to in-frame clones and leaves out a portion. Among 220,000 or so clones listed, roughly 84% were seen once. Sequencing input: PBMCs or T cells enriched from blood (not recorded which). Receptors originate from a woman aged 40-49 years who had recovered from COVID-19. Both conserved end residues are part of each CDR3.

CDR3aa	v_gene	j_gene
CASSQDPSAGELFF	TRBV4-2	TRBJ2-2
CASSGQGIQYF	TRBV2	TRBJ2-4
CSAAGQIETQYF	TRBV29-1	TRBJ2-5
CASSREGGSAGELFF	TRBV10-3	TRBJ2-2
CASKERLAGGSTDTQYF	TRBV19	TRBJ2-3
CASNRMAGGKTGELFF	TRBV28	TRBJ2-2
CASGTSGNTGELFF	TRBV27	TRBJ2-2
CASSPGTSGKRNTYEQYF	TRBV6-6	TRBJ2-7
CASSQGLTGGGYTF	TRBV4-2	TRBJ1-2
CAWSAGRNSPLHF	TRBV30	TRBJ1-6
CASSYSTPGQGYEQYF	TRBV6-5	TRBJ2-7
CASSRSNQPQHF	TRBV19	TRBJ1-5